These 31 T cell receptor beta chains came from one sample sequenced in a study of radiotherapy plus CTLA-4 blockade in lung cancer. The data were produced by immunoSEQ multiplex PCR, yet TCRdb's version contains in-frame clones alone and is incomplete. The table has about 87,000 clones, around 87% seen once. The sequences come from peripheral blood, collected from a patient treated with radiotherapy plus ipilimumab. The origin of the receptors is a human donor with non-small cell lung cancer that progressed on radiotherapy plus ipilimumab.

The chain couples TRBV4-1 to TRBJ2-7, with a weak D call TRBD1 (6 bases). This CDR3 comprises 16 residues. Germline assignment: CDR1 MGHRA and CDR2 YSYEKL. V was clipped by 0 bases and J by 0 bases, with 12 bases between them. The CDR3 spells CASSQDRTVSSYEQYF. CDR3 DNA sequence: TGCGCCAGCAGCCAAGACCGGACAGTAAGCTCCTACGAGCAGTACTTC.

The CDR3 reads CASSQSEEETQYF. The CDR3 DNA is TGTGCCAGCAGCCAGAGCGAAGAAGAGACCCAGTACTTC. The chain joins TRBV4-2 to TRBJ2-5; D gene uncertain. This CDR3 comprises 13 residues. Germline values: CDR1 LGHNA, CDR2 YNFKEQ. Trimming pared 3 bases from V and 3 bases from J, leaving 8 bases between.

The genes are TRBV19 and TRBJ2-7; 15 bases fit TRBD2. Germline V gives CDR1 LNHDA, CDR2 SQIVND (reference sequence). The length of the CDR3 is 19 residues. J lost 4 bases, V lost 5 bases, and 15 bases had no gene match. The CDR3 loop reads CASSSLPGLAGGNPYEQYF. CDR3 bases: TGTGCCAGTAGTTCCCTCCCGGGACTAGCGGGGGGCAATCCGTACGAGCAGTACTTC.

This clone was observed a handful of times. The V gene is TRBV4-3, the J gene TRBJ2-7, with 10 nucleotides matching TRBD2. Germline assignment: CDR1 LGHNA and CDR2 YSLEER. This CDR3 is built from 17 residues. Trimming removed 0 bases from V and 6 bases from J; junction bases left unmatched: 11. CDR3 loop: CASSQDGGRLAGGEQYF. Written as DNA, the CDR3 is TGCGCCAGCAGCCAAGATGGGGGTAGGTTAGCGGGGGGCGAGCAGTACTTC.

The chain has TRBV9 and TRBJ2-7; 9 bases are shared with TRBD2. The CDR3 sequence is 14 residues long. CDR1 and CDR2 from the germline V gene are SGDLS and YYNGEE. Losses at the gene ends were 0 bases for V and 7 bases for J; bases not matched to a gene: 5. This chain's CDR3 is CASSVGISGREQYF. The CDR3 bases are TGTGCCAGCAGCGTAGGGATTAGCGGGAGAGAGCAGTACTTC. Variable domain in full (rest from reference TRBV9 and TRBJ2-7): DSGVTQTPKHLITATGQRVTLRCSPRSGDLSVYWYQQSLDQGLQFLIQYYNGEERAKGNILERFSAQQFPDLHSELNLSSLELGDSALYFCASSVGISGREQYFGPGTRLTVT.

This clone was seen only a few times. CDR3 residues: CASSSGSEQYF. As DNA, the CDR3 is TGCGCCAGCAGCTCAGGGTCCGAGCAGTACTTC. The chain combines TRBV5-1 with TRBJ2-7; D is perhaps TRBD1 (5 bases). The CDR3 is made up of 11 amino acids. Trimming cost V 3 bases and J 6 bases, with 7 bases left between them. Germline CDR1 is SGHRS and CDR2 is YFSETQ. The full variable domain, rest sourced from reference TRBV5-1 and TRBJ2-7, is KAGVTQTPRYLIKTRGQQVTLSCSPISGHRSVSWYQQTPGQGLQFLFEYFSETQRNKGNFPGRFSGRQFSNSRSEMNVSTLELGDSALYLCASSSGSEQYFGPGTRLTVT.

This clone was seen a single time. This chain links TRBV6-6 with TRBJ2-2; tentatively, D is TRBD1 (5 bases). Germline CDR1 MNHNY, CDR2 SVGAGI (reference sequence). Trimming shortened V by 6 bases and J by 6 bases, and 8 bases separated the two germline ends. The CDR3 runs 12 residues. This chain's CDR3 is CASRHRSGELFF. CDR3 sequence (DNA): TGTGCCAGCAGACACAGGTCCGGGGAGCTGTTTTTT.

This clone appeared a few times. The chain carries TRBV6-5 and TRBJ1-2; D remains ambiguous. CDR3 size: 13 residues. V was clipped by 0 bases and J by 5 bases, with 7 bases between them. Germline V gene sequence: CDR1 MNHEY, CDR2 SVGAGI. The CDR3 DNA is TGTGCCAGCAGTTACTCGGGCTATTATGGCTACACCTTC. Protein: CASSYSGYYGYTF.

This rearrangement joins TRBV4-2 to TRBJ2-7; TRBD2 is a possible D gene (6 bases). V was shortened by 3 bases and J by 3 bases, with 21 bases between the two germline ends. This CDR3 has 17 residues. Germline values: CDR1 LGHNA, CDR2 YNFKEQ. CDR3 sequence: CASSQLDGTPAGYEQYF. CDR3 sequence (DNA): TGTGCCAGCAGCCAGCTCGACGGGACTCCGGCGGGCTACGAGCAGTACTTC.

The genes are TRBV2 and TRBJ2-7, with D possibly matching TRBD1 (7 bases). Germline lookup yields CDR1 SNHLY and CDR2 FYNNEI. V lost 4 bases and J lost 1, with 11 bases in between. The CDR3 contains 14 residues. CDR3 nucleotide sequence: TGTGCCAGCAGTGCGACAGGGACTTCCTACGAGCAGTACTTC. Translating it yields CASSATGTSYEQYF.

This clone occurred a few times. The chain is built from TRBV27 and TRBJ2-1; 14 nucleotides agree with TRBD2. V trimming: 5 bases; J trimming: 4 bases; junction bases outside the gene matches: 1. The CDR3 covers 15 residues. Germline V gene data show CDR1 as MNHEY and CDR2 as SMNVEV (reference sequence). This CDR3 is CASSRTSGGYNEQFF. CDR3 coding DNA: TGTGCCAGCAGTCGGACTAGCGGGGGGTACAATGAGCAGTTCTTC.

V is TRBV5-1 and J is TRBJ2-3, with a tentative D call TRBD2 (6 bases). The CDR3 has 15 amino acids. Trimming stripped 4 bases from V and 11 bases from J, with 23 bases between. CDR1 SGHRS and CDR2 YFSETQ come from the germline V gene. CDR3 in DNA: TGCGCCAGCAGCCCGGGGGTAGCGGCGCATGGGGGGCAGTATTTT. As protein: CASSPGVAAHGGQYF. The variable domain in full, with the rest retrieved from reference TRBV5-1 and TRBJ2-3, is KAGVTQTPRYLIKTRGQQVTLSCSPISGHRSVSWYQQTPGQGLQFLFEYFSETQRNKGNFPGRFSGRQFSNSRSEMNVSTLELGDSALYLCASSPGVAAHGGQYFGPGTRLTVL.

The rearrangement joins TRBV5-1 to TRBJ2-7, with 8 positions matching TRBD1. V gave up 4 bases and J gave up 3 bases; unmatched junction bases: 3. From germline, CDR1 is SGHRS and CDR2 YFSETQ. The CDR3 loop spans 13 amino acids. The CDR3 loop reads CASSPGQDYEQYF. The CDR3 coding sequence is TGCGCCAGCAGCCCGGGACAGGACTACGAGCAGTACTTC.

The V gene is TRBV6-1, the J gene TRBJ2-7; 7 bases fit TRBD1. Per germline, CDR1 MNHNS and CDR2 SASEGT. The CDR3 covers 13 residues. V shed 3 bases and J 3 bases; nucleotides not matched to a gene: 2. The CDR3 nucleotides are TGTGCCAGCAGTGACCGGGACAGCTACGAGCAGTACTTC. It yields the protein CASSDRDSYEQYF.

The rearrangement uses TRBV29-1 and TRBJ1-1; no definite D call. The CDR3 has 17 amino acids. V lost 6 bases, J lost 0 bases, and 23 bases lay in between. CDR1 and CDR2 (germline): SQVTM, ANQGSEA. The DNA for the CDR3 is TGCAGCGTCAACCGGGATGATACCACTTATATGAACACTGAAGCTTTCTTT. The encoded protein is CSVNRDDTTYMNTEAFF.

The chain recombines TRBV12-5 with TRBJ1-4; tentatively, D is TRBD1 (5 bases). This CDR3 has 14 amino acids. Germline-derived CDR1 and CDR2 are LGHNT and FRNRAP. The V and J ends lost 8 bases and 3 bases respectively, with 13 bases between them. This chain's CDR3 is CASKIGGANEKLFF. The CDR3 DNA follows: TGTGCTAGTAAAATCGGGGGTGCTAATGAAAAACTGTTTTTT.

V and J are TRBV11-3 and TRBJ1-1; D is perhaps TRBD1 (5 bases). Germline CDR1 and CDR2: SGHNT and YENEEA. Trimming removed 3 bases at V and 3 bases at J, with 14 bases between. The CDR3 has 15 residues. CDR3: CASSFGAIGDTEAFF. In DNA form, the CDR3 reads TGTGCCAGCAGCTTTGGGGCAATTGGGGACACTGAAGCTTTCTTT.

V is TRBV4-2 and J is TRBJ2-3, with D maybe TRBD2 (5 bases). V was pared by 1 base and J by 2 bases, with 13 bases between. CDR1 is LGHNA, CDR2 YNFKEQ, per germline. The CDR3 has 16 amino acids. The CDR3 sequence: CASSQVSRASTDTQYF. CDR3 nucleotide sequence: TGTGCCAGCAGCCAAGTTTCGCGGGCTTCCACAGATACGCAGTATTTT.

The chain employs TRBV27 and TRBJ2-7; D unclear. This CDR3 has 13 amino acids. With 2 bases removed from V and 7 bases from J, the gap between germline ends came to 12 bases. CDR1 and CDR2 (germline): MNHEY, SMNVEV (reference sequence). The CDR3 region is CASSLIGDAEQYF. CDR3 in DNA: TGTGCCAGCAGTTTAATAGGAGACGCGGAGCAGTACTTC.

This rearrangement joins TRBV27 to TRBJ2-1, with 11 bases fitting TRBD2. The J segment lost 4 bases and the V segment lost 6 bases, leaving 8 bases of the junction unmatched. Germline lookup yields CDR1 MNHEY and CDR2 SMNVEV (reference sequence). The CDR3 consists of 16 residues. As DNA, the CDR3 is TGTGCCAGCAGGTCCGTTAGCGGGGGGGTTTACAATGAGCAGTTCTTC. It encodes CASRSVSGGVYNEQFF.

CDR3 region: CASSVGKGFQETQYF. CDR3 nucleotide sequence: TGTGCCAGCAGCGTAGGGAAGGGGTTTCAAGAGACCCAGTACTTC. The V call is TRBV9, the J call TRBJ2-5; D is possibly TRBD1 (5 bases). Germline lookup yields CDR1 SGDLS and CDR2 YYNGEE. V dropped 0 bases and J dropped 2 bases, with 11 bases sitting between them. This CDR3 has 15 amino acids.

The J gene is TRBJ1-2, the V gene TRBV10-3; 9 nucleotides line up with TRBD1. Germline CDR1 reads ENHRY; CDR2 reads SYGVKD. This CDR3 is built from 18 residues. Trimming took 4 bases from V and 0 from J; bases not matched to a gene: 12. The CDR3 here is CAISVMFGQGRPNYGYTF. CDR3 in DNA: TGTGCCATCAGTGTAATGTTCGGACAGGGGCGGCCTAACTATGGCTACACCTTC.

The chain joins TRBV19 to TRBJ1-2; TRBD1 might be the D (6 bases). The CDR3 consists of 15 residues. Germline CDR1 is LNHDA and CDR2 is SQIVND (reference sequence). The germline V and J ends were trimmed by 4 bases and 3 bases, with 15 bases remaining between them. As DNA, the CDR3 is TGTGCCAGTAGTAGCCAGACAGGAGGCGACTATGGCTACACCTTC. Translating gives CASSSQTGGDYGYTF. Full variable domain (missing parts from reference TRBV19 and TRBJ1-2): DGGITQSPKYLFRKEGQNVTLSCEQNLNHDAMYWYRQDPGQGLRLIYYSQIVNDFQKGDIAEGYSVSREKKESFPLTVTSAQKNPTAFYLCASSSQTGGDYGYTFGSGTRLTVV.

This rearrangement joins TRBV2 to TRBJ2-1; 10 nucleotides align to TRBD2. The V segment lost 6 bases and the J segment 4 bases; nucleotides outside the gene matches: 6. The CDR3 is made up of 15 amino acids. Germline CDR1 SNHLY, CDR2 FYNNEI. The CDR3 protein is CASRGGLATYNEQFF. The CDR3 DNA sequence: TGTGCCAGCAGGGGGGGACTAGCGACTTACAATGAGCAGTTCTTC. Variable domain in full (rest from reference TRBV2 and TRBJ2-1): EPEVTQTPSHQVTQMGQEVILRCVPISNHLYFYWYRQILGQKVEFLVSFYNNEISEKSEIFDDQFSVERPDGSNFTLKIRSTKLEDSAMYFCASRGGLATYNEQFFGPGTRLTVL.

Here the CDR3 reads CASSLDSTEAFF. In DNA form, the CDR3 reads TGTGCCAGCAGTCTGGACAGCACTGAAGCTTTCTTT. The chain couples TRBV2 to TRBJ1-1; tentatively, D is TRBD1 (6 bases). The germline V gene has CDR1 SNHLY and CDR2 FYNNEI. V lost 5 bases, J lost 4 bases, and 8 bases lay in between. The CDR3 runs 12 residues.

The rearrangement links TRBV30 to TRBJ2-7, with unresolved D. CDR1 and CDR2 (germline): GTSNPN, SVGIG (reference sequence). The CDR3 contains 12 residues. V lost 4 bases and J 2 bases, leaving 9 bases between the germline ends. The CDR3 DNA follows: TGTGCCTGGAATAGGCTTACCTACGAGCAGTACTTC. Protein product: CAWNRLTYEQYF.

This clone was counted a single time. J is TRBJ1-2 and V is TRBV30, with D tentatively TRBD1 (5 bases). CDR1 and CDR2 (germline): GTSNPN, SVGIG (reference sequence). Trimming removed 4 bases from V and 2 bases from J, with 11 bases in between. The CDR3 is made up of 13 amino acids. This chain's CDR3 is CAWIWQGNYGYTF. In DNA form, the CDR3 reads TGTGCCTGGATTTGGCAGGGCAACTATGGCTACACCTTC.

The chain links TRBV27 to TRBJ2-5; the D call may be TRBD1 or TRBD2 (6 bases each). CDR1 is MNHEY, CDR2 SMNVEV, per germline (reference sequence). V lost 5 bases to trimming and J lost 13 bases, with 23 bases between them. The CDR3 has 14 residues. The CDR3: CASSISILEGGLYF. DNA of the CDR3: TGTGCCAGCAGTATCTCCATCCTAGAGGGGGGTCTGTACTTC.

The chain recombines TRBV19 with TRBJ2-1; D is uncertain. The length of the CDR3 is 14 residues. CDR1 and CDR2 from the germline V gene are LNHDA and SQIVND (reference sequence). The V end lost 2 bases, the J end lost 2 bases, and 7 bases lay between the germline ends. The CDR3 sequence is CASSIRAAYNEQFF. CDR3 coding DNA: TGTGCCAGTAGTATACGGGCAGCCTACAATGAGCAGTTCTTC. The full variable domain, rest sourced from reference TRBV19 and TRBJ2-1, is DGGITQSPKYLFRKEGQNVTLSCEQNLNHDAMYWYRQDPGQGLRLIYYSQIVNDFQKGDIAEGYSVSREKKESFPLTVTSAQKNPTAFYLCASSIRAAYNEQFFGPGTRLTVL.

This clone was recorded once. This chain joins TRBV9 and TRBJ2-1, with 8 bases matching TRBD2. This CDR3 has 16 amino acids. V was clipped by 0 bases and J by 8 bases; unmatched bases: 10. Germline lookup yields CDR1 SGDLS and CDR2 YYNGEE. This CDR3 reads CASSVGQAGGIHEQFF. The CDR3 DNA is TGTGCCAGCAGCGTAGGACAGGCGGGGGGTATTCATGAGCAGTTCTTC.

The CDR3 DNA reads as TGTGCCAGTAGTATAGAGGACAGTACGGCCCAGCATTTT. It is translated as CASSIEDSTAQHF. The chain recombines TRBV19 with TRBJ1-5, with D possibly being TRBD1 (6 bases). V was trimmed by 0 bases and J by 11 bases, leaving 11 bases between them. CDR3 length: 13 amino acids. CDR1 LNHDA and CDR2 SQIVND come from the germline V gene (reference sequence).